A selection of T cell receptor beta chains follows, all from one sample in a study of cytomegalovirus exposure and HLA in healthy donors. Assay: immunoSEQ multiplex PCR; the TCRdb copy retains only in-frame clones and omits some. This sample has 90,000 to 150,000 clones, with roughly 78% found just once. The sample comprised PBMCs. The source is a woman aged 25 to 45 in good health and CMV-seropositive. The CDR3 runs from the conserved cysteine through the conserved F or W. The D gene is left open where the match is weak. A clone size is listed for some rows: how often the clone was seen (once, few, many), or a class if it is expanded.

D gene | clone size | J gene | V gene | CDR3 protein | CDR3 DNA
TRBD1 | once | TRBJ2-7 | TRBV28 | CASSFVGGNYEQYF | TGTGCCAGCAGTTTTGTAGGGGGCAACTACGAGCAGTACTTC
- | - | TRBJ1-3 | TRBV4-1 | CASSQAPVRVTRNTIYF | TGCGCCAGCAGCCAAGCCCCAGTTCGGGTTACTCGAAACACCATATATTTT
TRBD1 | once | TRBJ2-7 | TRBV11-1 | CASSLQGTGSYEQYF | TGTGCCAGCAGCTTACAGGGGACAGGCTCCTACGAGCAGTACTTC
TRBD1 | - | TRBJ2-1 | TRBV6-5 | CASSYSTGGPYNEQFF | TGTGCCAGCAGTTACTCTACAGGGGGCCCCTACAATGAGCAGTTCTTC
TRBD1 | - | TRBJ1-6 | TRBV5-4 | CASSPGQLSSYNSPLHF | TGTGCCAGCAGCCCGGGACAGCTGAGCTCCTATAATTCACCCCTCCACTTT
TRBD1 | - | TRBJ2-2 | TRBV4-1 | CASSHRQGVTGELFF | TGCGCCAGCAGCCACCGACAGGGGGTCACCGGGGAGCTGTTTTTT
TRBD2 | - | TRBJ2-1 | TRBV2 | CASSFERGGVNAQFF | TGTGCCAGCAGTTTCGAGCGGGGGGGAGTTAATGCGCAGTTCTTC
- | - | TRBJ2-1 | TRBV4-2 | CASSQGLGGGIEQFF | TGTGCCAGCAGCCAAGGGTTGGGTGGGGGGATTGAGCAGTTCTTC
- | - | TRBJ2-5 | TRBV19 | CASKGGLTGRETQYF | TGTGCCAGTAAGGGGGGACTAACCGGGAGGGAGACCCAGTACTTC
- | - | TRBJ1-1 | TRBV14 | CASSQQIPNTEAFF | TGTGCCAGCAGCCAACAGATACCGAACACTGAAGCTTTCTTT
TRBD1 | - | TRBJ2-1 | TRBV9 | CASSSDRGSESSYNEQFF | TGTGCCAGCAGCTCGGACAGGGGTTCCGAGAGCTCCTACAATGAGCAGTTCTTC
TRBD2 | - | TRBJ2-5 | TRBV7-3 | CASSPSGNKETQYF | TGTGCCAGCAGTCCTAGCGGGAACAAAGAGACCCAGTACTTC
TRBD2 | - | TRBJ2-1 | TRBV6-1 | CASRSLAGGNEQFF | TGTGCCAGCAGGTCTCTAGCGGGGGGAAATGAGCAGTTCTTC
- | - | TRBJ2-3 | TRBV7-6 | CASSLTRGGDTQYF | TGTGCCAGCAGCTTAACCCGAGGAGGGGATACGCAGTATTTT
- | few | TRBJ2-7 | TRBV20-1 | CSGEGSYEQYF | TGCAGTGGTGAGGGTTCCTACGAGCAGTACTTC
TRBD1 | - | TRBJ1-1 | TRBV7-2 | CASSRRQGISPEAFF | TGTGCCAGCAGCCGTAGACAGGGTATCTCCCCTGAAGCTTTCTTT
- | - | TRBJ1-6 | TRBV21-1 | CASSKGESALLSAYNSPLHF | TGTGCCAGCAGTAAAGGGGAGTCGGCTCTATTATCGGCGTATAATTCACCCCTCCACTTT
TRBD1 | - | TRBJ2-6 | TRBV10-3 | CAITPDRGNVLTF | TGTGCCATCACCCCGGACAGGGGGAACGTCCTGACTTTC
- | - | TRBJ2-3 | TRBV7-9 | CASTRVIDTQYF | TGTGCCAGCACGCGGGTCATAGATACGCAGTATTTT
- | once | TRBJ2-3 | TRBV29-1 | CSVERQFGSDTQYF | TGCAGCGTTGAGCGGCAGTTTGGATCAGATACGCAGTATTTT
TRBD2 | once | TRBJ2-1 | TRBV2 | CASSDDESGGRNEQFF | TGTGCCAGCAGTGACGACGAGAGCGGGGGGCGCAATGAGCAGTTCTTC
- | - | TRBJ2-5 | TRBV7-9 | CSSSYLEGTQYF | TGTTCCAGCAGCTACCTGGAGGGGACCCAGTACTTC